The clone carrying this T cell receptor beta chain has more than one count but fewer than ten. This entry is derived from a study of T-cell memory formation after mild COVID-19. The germline gives CDR1 MDHEN, CDR2 SYDVKM. Trimming pared 3 bases from V and 4 bases from J, leaving 9 bases between. The CDR3 sequence is 14 residues long. TCRdb redid the calling of the 5' RACE reads with MiXCR, one entry per CDR3 protein. In the table there are hundreds of thousands of distinct CDR3 sequences, less than 20% of which are singletons. The rearrangement links TRBV28 to TRBJ2-2, with a tentative D call TRBD1 (5 bases). The receptor was derived from a man between 18 and 29 years old who had mild COVID-19 (a few samples of this study predate the infection). Cell type and time point are not known. Sequencing was performed on PBMCs or a T cell subset sorted from them (not recorded which). In DNA, the CDR3 is TGTGCCAGCAGTTTGTGGCAGGGCACCGGGGAGCTGTTTTTT. Protein sequence: CASSLWQGTGELFF.